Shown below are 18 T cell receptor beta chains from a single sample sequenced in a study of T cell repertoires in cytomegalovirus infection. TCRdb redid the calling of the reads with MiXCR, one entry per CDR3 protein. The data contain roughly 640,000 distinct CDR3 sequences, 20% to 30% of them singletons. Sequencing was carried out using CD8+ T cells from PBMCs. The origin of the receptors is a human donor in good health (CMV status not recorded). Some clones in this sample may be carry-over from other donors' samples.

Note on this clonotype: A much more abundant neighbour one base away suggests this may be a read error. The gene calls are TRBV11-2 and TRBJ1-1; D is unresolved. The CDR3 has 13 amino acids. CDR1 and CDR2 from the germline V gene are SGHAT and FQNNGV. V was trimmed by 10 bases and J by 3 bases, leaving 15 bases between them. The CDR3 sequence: CANTQPIYTEAFF. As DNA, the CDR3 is TGTGCCAACACCCAACCGATTTACACTGAAGCTTTCTTT.

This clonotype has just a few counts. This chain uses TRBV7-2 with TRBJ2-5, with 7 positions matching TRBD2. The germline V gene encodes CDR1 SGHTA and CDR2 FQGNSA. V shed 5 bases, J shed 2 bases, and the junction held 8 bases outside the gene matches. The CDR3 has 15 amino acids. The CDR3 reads CASSPMGGRQETQYF. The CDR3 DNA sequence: TGTGCCAGCAGCCCGATGGGGGGGAGACAAGAGACCCAGTACTTC.

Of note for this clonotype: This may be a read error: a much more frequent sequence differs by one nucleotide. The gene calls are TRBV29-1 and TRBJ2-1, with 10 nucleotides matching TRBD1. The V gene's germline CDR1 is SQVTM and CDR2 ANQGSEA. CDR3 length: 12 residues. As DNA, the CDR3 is TGCAGCGTCCTGACAGGGGGCAATGAGCTGTTCTTC. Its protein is CSVLTGGNELFF.

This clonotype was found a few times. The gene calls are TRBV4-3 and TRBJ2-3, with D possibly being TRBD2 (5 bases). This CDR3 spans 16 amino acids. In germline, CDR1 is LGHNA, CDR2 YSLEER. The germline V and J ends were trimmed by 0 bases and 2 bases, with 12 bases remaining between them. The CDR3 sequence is CASSQDKDSITDTQYF. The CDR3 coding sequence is TGCGCCAGCAGCCAAGATAAGGACTCAATCACAGATACGCAGTATTTT.

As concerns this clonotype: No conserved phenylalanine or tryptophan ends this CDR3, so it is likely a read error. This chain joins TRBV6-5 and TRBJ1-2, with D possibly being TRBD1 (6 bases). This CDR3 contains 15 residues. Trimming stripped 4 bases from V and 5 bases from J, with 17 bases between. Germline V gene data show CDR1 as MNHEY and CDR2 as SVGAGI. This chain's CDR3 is CASSSYYGTKYGYTL. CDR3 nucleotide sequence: TGTGCCAGCAGTTCCTACTACGGGACAAAATATGGCTACACCTTG.

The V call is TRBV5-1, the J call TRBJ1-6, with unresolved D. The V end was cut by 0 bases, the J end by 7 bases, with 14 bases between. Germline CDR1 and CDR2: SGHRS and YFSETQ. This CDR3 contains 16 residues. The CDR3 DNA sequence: TGCGCCAGCAGCTTGGCTGACCGGAGACCAAATTCACCCCTCCACTTT. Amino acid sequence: CASSLADRRPNSPLHF.

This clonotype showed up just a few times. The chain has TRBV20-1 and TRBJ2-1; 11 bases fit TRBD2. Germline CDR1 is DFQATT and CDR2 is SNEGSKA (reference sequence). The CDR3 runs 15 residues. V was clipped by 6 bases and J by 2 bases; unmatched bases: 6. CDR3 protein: CSAAGLAEAYNEQFF. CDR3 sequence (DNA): TGCAGTGCCGCGGGACTAGCGGAGGCCTACAATGAGCAGTTCTTC.

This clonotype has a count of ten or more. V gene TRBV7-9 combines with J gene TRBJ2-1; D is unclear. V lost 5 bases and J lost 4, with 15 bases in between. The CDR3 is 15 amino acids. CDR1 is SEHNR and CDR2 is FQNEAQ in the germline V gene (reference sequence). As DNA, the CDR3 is TGTGCCAGCAGCCCCGAAGGGAACTATTACAATGAGCAGTTCTTC. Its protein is CASSPEGNYYNEQFF.

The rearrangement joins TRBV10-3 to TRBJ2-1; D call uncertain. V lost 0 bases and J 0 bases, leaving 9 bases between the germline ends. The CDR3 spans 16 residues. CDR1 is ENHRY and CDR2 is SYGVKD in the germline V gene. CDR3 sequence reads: CAISESERSSYNEQFF. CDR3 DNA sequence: TGTGCCATCAGTGAGTCTGAGAGGAGCTCCTACAATGAGCAGTTCTTC.

CDR3 sequence (DNA): TGTGCCAGCAGTTACTCCCTTGACATCAATCAGCCCCAGCATTTT. Translated: CASSYSLDINQPQHF. The rearrangement links TRBV6-6 to TRBJ1-5; D is uncertain. The CDR3 consists of 15 residues. V lost 0 bases and J 3 bases, leaving 9 bases between the germline ends. Germline V gene sequence: CDR1 MNHNY, CDR2 SVGAGI (reference sequence).

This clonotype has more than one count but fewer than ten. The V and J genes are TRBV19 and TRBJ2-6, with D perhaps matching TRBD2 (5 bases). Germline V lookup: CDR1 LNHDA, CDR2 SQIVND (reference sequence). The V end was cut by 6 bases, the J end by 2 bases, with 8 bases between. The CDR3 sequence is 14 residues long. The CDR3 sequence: CASSGVPGANVLTF. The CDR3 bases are TGTGCCAGTAGCGGGGTCCCTGGGGCCAACGTCCTGACTTTC.

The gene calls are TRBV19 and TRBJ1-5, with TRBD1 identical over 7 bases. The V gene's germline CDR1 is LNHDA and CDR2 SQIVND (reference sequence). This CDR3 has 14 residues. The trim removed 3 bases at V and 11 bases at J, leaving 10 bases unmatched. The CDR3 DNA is TGTGCCAGTAGTATCCCGACAGGGACAACGGCCCAGCATTTT. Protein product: CASSIPTGTTAQHF. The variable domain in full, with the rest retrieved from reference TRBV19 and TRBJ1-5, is DGGITQSPKYLFRKEGQNVTLSCEQNLNHDAMYWYRQDPGQGLRLIYYSQIVNDFQKGDIAEGYSVSREKKESFPLTVTSAQKNPTAFYLCASSIPTGTTAQHFGDGTRLSIL.

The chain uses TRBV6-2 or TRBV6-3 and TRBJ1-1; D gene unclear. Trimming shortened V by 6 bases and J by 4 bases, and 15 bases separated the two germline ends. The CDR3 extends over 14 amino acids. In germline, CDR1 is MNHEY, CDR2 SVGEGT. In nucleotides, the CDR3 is TGTGCCAGCAGCTTGGTCAGTTCGAGCACTGAAGCTTTCTTT. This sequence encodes CASSLVSSSTEAFF.

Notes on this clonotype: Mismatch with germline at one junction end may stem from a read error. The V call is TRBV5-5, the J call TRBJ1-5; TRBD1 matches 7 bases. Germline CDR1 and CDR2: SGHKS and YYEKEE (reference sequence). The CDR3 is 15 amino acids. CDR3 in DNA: TGTACCAGCAGCATCGACAGGGTTTTGAATCAGCCCCAGCATTTT. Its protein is CTSSIDRVLNQPQHF.

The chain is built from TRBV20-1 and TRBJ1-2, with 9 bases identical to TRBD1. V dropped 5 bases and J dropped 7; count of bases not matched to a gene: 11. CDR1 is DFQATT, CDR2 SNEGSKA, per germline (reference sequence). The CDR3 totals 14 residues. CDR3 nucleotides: TGCAGTGCTTACAAAACAGGGGGCGGTCGTGGCTACACCTTC. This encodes CSAYKTGGGRGYTF.

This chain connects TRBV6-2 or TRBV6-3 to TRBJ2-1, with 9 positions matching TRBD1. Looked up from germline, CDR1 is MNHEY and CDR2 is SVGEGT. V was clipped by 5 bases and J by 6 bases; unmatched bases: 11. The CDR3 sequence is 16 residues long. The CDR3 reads CASSETQGAPANEQFF. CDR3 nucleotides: TGTGCCAGCAGTGAAACACAGGGGGCGCCTGCCAATGAGCAGTTCTTC.

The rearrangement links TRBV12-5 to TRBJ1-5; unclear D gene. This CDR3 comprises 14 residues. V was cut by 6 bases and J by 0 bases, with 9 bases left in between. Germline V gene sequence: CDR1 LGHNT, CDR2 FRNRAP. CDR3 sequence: CASGMQSSNQPQHF. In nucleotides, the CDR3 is TGTGCTAGTGGAATGCAGAGTAGCAATCAGCCCCAGCATTTT. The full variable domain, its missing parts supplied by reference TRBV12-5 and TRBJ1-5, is DARVTQTPRHKVTEMGQEVTMRCQPILGHNTVFWYRQTMMQGLELLAYFRNRAPLDDSGMPKDRFSAEMPDATLATLKIQPSEPRDSAVYFCASGMQSSNQPQHFGDGTRLSIL.

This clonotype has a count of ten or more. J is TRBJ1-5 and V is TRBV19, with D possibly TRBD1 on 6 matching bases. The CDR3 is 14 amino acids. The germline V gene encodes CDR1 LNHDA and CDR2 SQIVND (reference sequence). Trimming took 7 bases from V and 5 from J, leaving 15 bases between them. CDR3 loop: CASNMDSPHQPQHF. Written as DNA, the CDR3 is TGTGCCAGTAATATGGACAGCCCTCATCAGCCCCAGCATTTT.